This T cell receptor beta chain was captured by sequencing in a study of beta chain features in type 1 diabetes. Study-wide results and limits: Healthy donors had naive, central memory and Treg TCRB repertoires that appeared less similar than those seen among patients. TCRB CDR3s were moderately but significantly shorter in Type 1 diabetes patients in all four CD4+ subsets.

CD45RO/CCR7/CD25/CD127/CD95/CD27 separated CD4+ naive, central memory, regulatory and stem cell-like memory cells by sorting. Expressed TCRB transcripts got sequenced, as all isolated RNA was reverse transcribed. Approximately 4 million reads was the average for naive, central memory and regulatory T cell samples. Only in-frame clones appear in the TCRdb table, and some are missing; sequencing was by immunoSEQ multiplex PCR. The repertoire holds about 160,000 clones, about 10% seen once, with about 0.7% in the top ten. This clone was seen more than once but under ten times. Its specificity is unknown. The CDR3 spans 14 residues. Germline-derived CDR1 and CDR2 are SGHRS and YFSETQ. Trimming took off 2 bases at V and 1 base at J, with 9 bases between the two ends.

This TCR was recovered from a woman younger than 45 with type 1 diabetes. This chain links TRBV5-1 with TRBJ1-1; no clear D. The sequencing input was central memory CD4+ T cells from blood. The CDR3 nucleotides read TGCGCCAGCAGCTTTCTAACAGCGAACACTGAAGCTTTCTTT. Translating it yields CASSFLTANTEAFF.